A single sample is the source of the 7 T cell receptor beta chains below, sequenced in a study of OX40 agonist ivuxolimab in advanced cancers. Data came from immunoSEQ multiplex PCR; TCRdb stores just in-frame clones and leaves some out. The repertoire has tens of thousands of clones, 75% to 95% of them found once; the top ten carry more than 5.5%. The specimen comprised CD4+ or CD8+ T cells sorted from blood, sampled in a trial of the OX40 agonist ivuxolimab. The receptors were sampled from an adult with an advanced solid tumor such as melanoma, head and neck, liver or kidney cancer.

The rearrangement links TRBV9 to TRBJ2-7, with D unresolved. V gave up 2 bases and J gave up 0 bases, with 3 bases separating them. Germline V lookup: CDR1 SGDLS, CDR2 YYNGEE. The CDR3 is made up of 12 amino acids. The CDR3 DNA sequence: TGTGCCAGCAGCGTCAACTCCTACGAGCAGTACTTC. It codes for CASSVNSYEQYF.

The chain is built from TRBV7-3 and TRBJ2-7; weak D call: TRBD1 (6 bases). The CDR3 is 12 amino acids. Trimming took 5 bases from V and 5 from J, leaving 10 bases between them. CDR1 and CDR2 from the germline V gene are SGHTA and FQGTGA. The CDR3 loop is CASSLGTNEQYF. CDR3 DNA sequence: TGTGCCAGCAGCCTAGGGACAAACGAGCAGTACTTC.

The genes are TRBV25-1 and TRBJ2-3; no clear D. This CDR3 spans 15 amino acids. With 1 base removed from V and 2 bases from J, the gap between germline ends came to 10 bases. CDR1 is MGHDK and CDR2 is SYGVNS in the germline V gene. The CDR3 coding sequence is TGTGCCAGCAGTGAATCTAGAGAATTCACAGATACGCAGTATTTT. Its protein product is CASSESREFTDTQYF. The variable domain in full, completed from reference TRBV25-1 and TRBJ2-3, reads EADIYQTPRYLVIGTGKKITLECSQTMGHDKMYWYQQDPGMELHLIHYSYGVNSTEKGDLSSESTVSRIRTEHFPLTLESARPSHTSQYLCASSESREFTDTQYFGPGTRLTVL.

J is TRBJ2-5 and V is TRBV15; D not certain. The V end lost 5 bases, the J end lost 5 bases, and 9 bases lay between the germline ends. CDR1 is LNHNV and CDR2 is YYDKDF in the germline V gene (reference sequence). The CDR3 has 12 amino acids. CDR3 sequence: CATSPPSETQYF. The CDR3 nucleotides are TGTGCCACCAGCCCCCCCAGCGAGACCCAGTACTTC. The entire variable domain, with the rest obtained from reference TRBV15 and TRBJ2-5, is as follows: DAMVIQNPRYQVTQFGKPVTLSCSQTLNHNVMYWYQQKSSQAPKLLFHYYDKDFNNEADTPDNFQSRRPNTSFCFLDIRSPGLGDTAMYLCATSPPSETQYFGPGTRLLVL.

V and J are TRBV28 and TRBJ1-5; the D is unclear. Looked up from germline, CDR1 is MDHEN and CDR2 is SYDVKM. V lost 6 bases, J lost 6 bases, and 9 bases lay in between. The CDR3 has 12 residues. CDR3 region: CASRIGFQPQHF. In DNA form, the CDR3 reads TGTGCCAGCAGGATCGGGTTTCAGCCCCAGCATTTT.

The rearrangement links TRBV19 to TRBJ1-1; D not certain. Per germline, CDR1 LNHDA and CDR2 SQIVND (reference sequence). Trimming pared 8 bases from V and 2 bases from J, leaving 15 bases between. The CDR3 has 14 amino acids. The DNA of the CDR3 is TGTGCCAGTCGGCAGCAGGTGGGTAACACTGAAGCTTTCTTT. This gives the protein CASRQQVGNTEAFF.

V is TRBV19 and J is TRBJ1-1; 7 nucleotides agree with TRBD1. This CDR3 region has 14 residues. Germline-derived CDR1 and CDR2 are LNHDA and SQIVND (reference sequence). The J segment lost 5 bases and the V segment lost 5 bases, leaving 8 bases of the junction unmatched. CDR3 sequence (DNA): TGTGCCAGTAGTTACAGGGGAGAGCGGACTGAAGCTTTCTTT. Translating it yields CASSYRGERTEAFF.